What follows describes a single T cell receptor beta chain. Its cognate antigen has yet to be identified. Per-base quality was not reported, and no clone a single base away is much larger than it. Its CDR3 holds 14 amino acids, cysteine through phenylalanine. The read is trimmed to its CDR3 DNA, 42 bases read in frame from base 1. CDR1 and CDR2, per the germline V gene (reference sequence), are LNHDA and SQIVND. V and J are truncated by 6 bases and 6 bases respectively, leaving an intervening sequence of 16 bases. These data originate in a study of OX40 agonist ivuxolimab in advanced cancers. Regarding the study in general: Ivuxolimab, which targeted the costimulatory receptor OX40 (CD134), was an agonistic, fully human IgG2 monoclonal antibody. In the dose-escalation cohort, around four fifths of patients were male, and the mean age was approximately 60 years, with a range of 23 to 79. Of the roughly 52 dose-escalation patients, hepatocellular carcinoma was present in 19, melanoma in roughly 15, renal cell carcinoma in 9 and head and neck cancer in 9. Patients were allowed to have had prior anti-PD-1, anti-PD-L1 or anti-CTLA-4 therapy, and approximately 40% of the dose-escalation patients had previously received checkpoint inhibitors. Partial responses occurred in three dose-escalation patients, of whom one had hepatocellular carcinoma and two had cutaneous melanoma. The paper reports the monotherapy dose-escalation portion (N of about 50 patients) of the phase I ivuxolimab trial. Intravenous ivuxolimab was administered to patients every 2 weeks at six dose levels: 0.01, 0.1, 0.3, 1.5, 3 and 10 mg/kg. The point of sequencing TCRbeta in the periphery was to test whether ivuxolimab changed TCR sequence diversity and drove clonal T-cell expansion.

Study-wide conclusions, independent of this receptor: After ivuxolimab, CD8+ T cells had more expanded clones than CD4+ T cells on average. Which antigens the clonally expanded peripheral T cells were specific for was not determined. Partial responders in the 0.1-3.0 mg/kg groups had among the lowest normalized peripheral clonal expansion, especially among CD8+ T cells. Low levels of normalized T-cell clonal expansion were also shown by some nonresponding patients. At doses of 0.1 to 3.0 mg/kg, clonal expansion of both CD4+ and CD8+ T cells in blood was seen between baseline and week 6.

The trial excluded patients who had a history of autoimmune disease or who were on systemic immunosuppression. Peripheral blood for TCR sequencing was collected from all dose cohorts at baseline, on cycle 4 day 1, and on cycle 7 day 1. The samples were drawn from a first-in-human, open-label, multicenter phase I dose-escalation trial of ivuxolimab. The trial enrolled adults with locally advanced or metastatic head and neck squamous cell, hepatocellular, melanoma or renal cell carcinoma. Before TCR sequencing, CD4+ T cells and CD8+ T cells from peripheral blood were sorted into separate populations. Genomic DNA was isolated from the sorted cells so that the TCRbeta CDR3 region could be sequenced. The immunoSEQ Assay was used to sequence the TCRbeta CDR3 regions. TCRdb retrieved this table from immuneACCESS and kept in-frame rearrangements only. Not all clones are present; in checked studies, unresolved V genes account for under half, and no reason is known for the remainder. The sample profile shows 50,000 to 75,000 clones; roughly 83% of them were found once. 1% to 1.5% of the sample belongs to the ten largest clones.

Source: CD4+ or CD8+ T cells sorted from blood, taken in a trial of the OX40 agonist ivuxolimab. This sequence originates from an adult with an advanced solid tumor such as melanoma, head and neck, liver or kidney cancer. This chain joins TRBV19 to TRBJ2-3, with the identity of the D gene unclear. The encoded CDR3 is CASSSSRHLDTQYF. The sequenced DNA is TGTGCCAGTAGCTCCTCCCGACACCTTGATACGCAGTATTTT.